This T cell receptor beta chain is from a study of blood T cell repertoires in COVID-19. The CDR3 contains 16 residues. After removal of 0 bases from V and 7 bases from J, the junction contained 7 bases not matched to a gene. Germline CDR1 is MNHEY and CDR2 is SVGEGT. The protocol was immunoSEQ multiplex PCR, while the TCRdb copy is restricted to in-frame clones and leaves out a portion. The repertoire holds 200,000 to 250,000 clones, with around nine tenths as singletons. The rearrangement joins TRBV6-2 or TRBV6-3 to TRBJ2-1; the match to TRBD2 covers 9 bases. The receptor comes from a woman aged 45 to 65 who had recovered from COVID-19. The sample comprised PBMCs or T cells enriched from blood (not recorded which). This chain's CDR3 is CASSYSDSGSGNEQFF. CDR3 coding DNA: TGTGCCAGCAGTTACTCAGATAGCGGGAGTGGGAATGAGCAGTTCTTC.